This T cell receptor (beta chain) was sequenced during a study of blood T cell repertoires in COVID-19. Repertoires were generated with immunoSEQ multiplex PCR, while TCRdb's copy carries only in-frame clones and drops some. The sample gives some 96,000 clones, about 88% of which show up once; 7% to 9% is in the top ten. V gave up 1 base and J gave up 11 bases; unmatched junction bases: 4. This CDR3 comprises 14 residues. The germline V gene has CDR1 SGHAT and CDR2 FQNNGV. The receptor's source is a man aged 25-45 years in a cohort sampled during active COVID-19. The sample consisted of peripheral blood. The chain carries TRBV11-2 and TRBJ2-4; 11 bases map to TRBD2. This chain's CDR3 is CASSLVSGGDFQYF. DNA for the CDR3: TGTGCCAGCAGCTTAGTTAGCGGGGGGGACTTTCAGTACTTC.